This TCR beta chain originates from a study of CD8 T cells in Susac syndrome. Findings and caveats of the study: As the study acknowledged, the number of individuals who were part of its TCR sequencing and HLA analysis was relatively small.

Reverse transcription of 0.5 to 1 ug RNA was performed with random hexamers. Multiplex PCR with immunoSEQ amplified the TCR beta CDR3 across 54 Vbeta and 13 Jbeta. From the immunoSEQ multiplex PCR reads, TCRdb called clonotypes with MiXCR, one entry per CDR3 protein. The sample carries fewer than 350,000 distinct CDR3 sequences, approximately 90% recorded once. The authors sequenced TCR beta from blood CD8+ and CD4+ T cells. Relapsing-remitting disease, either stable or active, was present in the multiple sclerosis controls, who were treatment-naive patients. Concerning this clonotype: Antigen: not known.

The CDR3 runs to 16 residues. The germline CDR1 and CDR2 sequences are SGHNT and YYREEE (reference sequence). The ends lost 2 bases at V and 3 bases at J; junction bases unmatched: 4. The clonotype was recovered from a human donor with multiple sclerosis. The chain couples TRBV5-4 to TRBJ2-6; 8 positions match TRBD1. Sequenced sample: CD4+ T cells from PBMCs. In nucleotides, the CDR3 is TGTGCCAGCAGCTTCGGACAGGGAGGTGGGGCCAACGTCCTGACTTTC. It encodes CASSFGQGGGANVLTF. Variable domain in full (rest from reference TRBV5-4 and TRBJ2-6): ETGVTQSPTHLIKTRGQQVTLRCSSQSGHNTVSWYQQALGQGPQFIFQYYREEENGRGNFPPRFSGLQFPNYSSELNVNALELDDSALYLCASSFGQGGGANVLTFGAGSRLTVL.